The 16 T cell receptor beta chains below come from one sample, sequenced in a study of cytomegalovirus exposure and HLA in healthy donors. Primers included in the PCR were 60 Vbeta and 13 Jbeta primers. TCRdb's copy holds only in-frame clones and misses some; the assay was immunoSEQ multiplex PCR. Its table records about 130,000 clones. Sequencing was done on a sample of PBMCs. Every receptor here comes from a man in his forties in good health and CMV-seronegative.

V is TRBV11-3 and J is TRBJ2-5; 13 positions match TRBD2. Germline V gives CDR1 SGHNT, CDR2 YENEEA. This CDR3 has 17 residues. The J segment lost 0 bases and the V segment lost 6 bases, leaving 7 bases of the junction unmatched. For the CDR3, the DNA is TGTGCCAGCAGACCCCGGACTAGCGGGGGAAACCAAGAGACCCAGTACTTC. This translates into CASRPRTSGGNQETQYF.

The chain employs TRBV2 and TRBJ2-5; 12 bases map to TRBD2. Judging by the DNA end, TRBJ2-7 fits better; the J call may be wrong. Germline-derived CDR1 and CDR2 are SNHLY and FYNNEI. The CDR3 length is 15 residues. Written as DNA, the CDR3 is TGTGCCAGAAATGCAGGACTAGCGGGGCGCTACGAGCAGTACTTC. It translates to CARNAGLAGRYEQYF.

The chain has TRBV5-6 and TRBJ1-2; D is perhaps TRBD1 (6 bases). Trimming pared 4 bases from V and 3 bases from J, leaving 13 bases between. Germline V gives CDR1 SGHDT, CDR2 YYEEEE. The length of the CDR3 is 14 residues. CDR3 sequence: CASSLGQYDYGYTF. The CDR3 nucleotides read TGTGCCAGCAGCCTAGGACAGTACGACTATGGCTACACCTTC.

V gene TRBV6-6 combines with J gene TRBJ1-3; no reliable D call. Germline lookup yields CDR1 MNHNY and CDR2 SVGAGI (reference sequence). V was pared by 5 bases and J by 0 bases, with 11 bases between. The CDR3 sequence is 15 residues long. The CDR3 DNA reads as TGTGCCAGCAGTCCCAGCGATTTCTCTGGAAACACCATATATTTT. Its translation is CASSPSDFSGNTIYF.

V usage is TRBV11-3 and J usage is TRBJ1-1; TRBD1 agrees at 7 bases. CDR1 is SGHNT, CDR2 YENEEA, per germline. Germline trimming cut 5 bases from V and 5 bases from J; bases unmatched to any gene: 11. The CDR3 is 15 residues long. The CDR3 spells CASSPRQGVRTEAFF. The CDR3 DNA reads TGTGCCAGCAGCCCCCGACAGGGCGTGAGAACTGAAGCTTTCTTT.

This chain links TRBV2 with TRBJ2-1, with 8 bases matching TRBD2. Germline CDR1 is SNHLY and CDR2 is FYNNEI. Losses at the gene ends were 2 bases for V and 3 bases for J; bases not matched to a gene: 3. The CDR3 contains 15 residues. In DNA, the CDR3 is TGTGCCAGCAGTGAAAGCAGCGGGGGCTACAATGAGCAGTTCTTC. Translating it yields CASSESSGGYNEQFF. The variable domain in full, with the rest retrieved from reference TRBV2 and TRBJ2-1, is EPEVTQTPSHQVTQMGQEVILRCVPISNHLYFYWYRQILGQKVEFLVSFYNNEISEKSEIFDDQFSVERPDGSNFTLKIRSTKLEDSAMYFCASSESSGGYNEQFFGPGTRLTVL.

The V call is TRBV5-4, the J call TRBJ2-3; 7 bases fit TRBD2. The CDR3 loop spans 13 amino acids. V lost 9 bases and J lost 4; bases outside the gene matches: 8. Germline V gene lookup returns CDR1 SGHNT and CDR2 YYREEE (reference sequence). The CDR3 coding sequence is TGTGCCACCCCTGGGCGGGAGCCAGATACGCAGTATTTT. It encodes CATPGREPDTQYF.

The V and J genes are TRBV5-4 and TRBJ2-3, with 7 bases fitting TRBD1. V shed 4 bases, J shed 0 bases, and the junction held 5 bases outside the gene matches. Per germline, CDR1 SGHNT and CDR2 YYREEE (reference sequence). This CDR3 contains 15 residues. In DNA form, the CDR3 reads TGTGCCAGCAGCCCTCTGGGACAGAGCACAGATACGCAGTATTTT. It specifies CASSPLGQSTDTQYF.

This chain uses TRBV6-1 with TRBJ2-7; TRBD2 aligns across 7 bases. J was trimmed by 3 bases and V by 2 bases; bases with no gene match: 10. This CDR3 region has 16 residues. Germline-derived CDR1 and CDR2 are MNHNS and SASEGT. The CDR3 DNA reads TGTGCCAGCAGTGAATACGTCACGTCGGGAGGCTACGAGCAGTACTTC. Translation gives CASSEYVTSGGYEQYF.

The V call is TRBV2, the J call TRBJ2-5, with 7 bases identical to TRBD2. V was pared by 4 bases and J by 5 bases, with 4 bases of the junction left unmatched. Germline lookup yields CDR1 SNHLY and CDR2 FYNNEI. The CDR3 covers 13 residues. In DNA form, the CDR3 reads TGTGCCAGCAGTGGCGCGGGAGACGAGACCCAGTACTTC. Protein: CASSGAGDETQYF.

V is TRBV6-6 and J is TRBJ2-2; TRBD2 agrees at 12 bases. V was pared by 8 bases and J by 1 base, with 5 bases of the junction left unmatched. Germline values: CDR1 MNHNY, CDR2 SVGAGI (reference sequence). The CDR3 contains 16 residues. The CDR3 region has the DNA TGTGCCAGCGTCACTAGCGGGAGGATGAACACCGGGGAGCTGTTTTTT. Its protein product is CASVTSGRMNTGELFF.

The chain employs TRBV5-4 and TRBJ1-1; D not resolved. The CDR3 totals 14 residues. Trimming shortened V by 4 bases and J by 5 bases, and 15 bases separated the two germline ends. Germline V gene data show CDR1 as SGHNT and CDR2 as YYREEE (reference sequence). The CDR3 coding sequence is TGTGCCAGCAGCCCGAGTAGCGGGGTAACTGAAGCTTTCTTT. Its protein is CASSPSSGVTEAFF.

The chain has TRBV7-9 and TRBJ2-7, with 7 positions matching TRBD1. This CDR3 is built from 12 residues. Germline CDR1 and CDR2: SEHNR and FQNEAQ (reference sequence). The junction had 6 bases not matched to a gene; V was cut back by 1 base and J by 12 bases. The CDR3 is CASSLGGQERYF. The CDR3 DNA reads as TGTGCCAGCAGCTTAGGCGGACAGGAGAGGTACTTC.

DNA of the CDR3: TGTGCCAGCACCTCAAGTGGGAGGGCTGAAGCTTTCTTT. It translates to CASTSSGRAEAFF. V gene TRBV6-5 combines with J gene TRBJ1-1; the D is unclear. Germline values: CDR1 MNHEY, CDR2 SVGAGI. With 7 bases removed from V and 6 bases from J, the gap between germline ends came to 15 bases. The CDR3 length is 13 residues.

This chain uses TRBV29-1 with TRBJ1-4; D is ambiguous. CDR1 and CDR2 (germline): SQVTM, ANQGSEA. Trimming pared 3 bases from V and 13 bases from J, leaving 15 bases between. This CDR3 has 12 residues. CDR3 sequence reads: CSVEVSGDRLFF. For the CDR3, the DNA is TGCAGCGTTGAGGTTTCGGGAGATAGACTGTTTTTT.

The rearrangement uses TRBV27 and TRBJ2-3, with D possibly TRBD2 on 7 matching bases. Germline V gene data show CDR1 as MNHEY and CDR2 as SMNVEV (reference sequence). The V and J ends lost 7 bases and 1 base respectively, with 12 bases between them. The length of the CDR3 is 14 residues. The CDR3, as DNA: TGTGCCAGCAAGGGGGGGAGGGGCACAGATACGCAGTATTTT. Encoded protein: CASKGGRGTDTQYF.